One sample yielded the 15 T cell receptor beta chains listed below, sequenced in a study of tumor-infiltrating lymphocytes in primary liver carcinoma. A constant-region primer served to make TCR beta cDNA from about 500 ng total RNA. Nested multiplex PCR, run for three rounds with slightly modified ARM-PCR, yielded TCR beta libraries. It was with TRBV1-TRBV30 forward primers and a C-beta reverse primer that the first two PCR rounds were run, at about 10 cycles each. TCRdb re-called the multiplex PCR reads with MiXCR, one entry per CDR3 protein. Here the sample spans 300,000 to 350,000 distinct CDR3 sequences, less than 65% being singletons. Germline DNA was also extracted, with blood RNA taken from unsorted whole blood. The specimen sequenced was peripheral blood. Source of these receptors: a man aged 35 to 55 with primary liver carcinoma and hepatitis B virus infection.

On this clonotype: The conserved final phenylalanine or tryptophan is absent from the CDR3, which likely points to a read error. The chain has TRBV29-1 and TRBJ2-1, with D tentatively TRBD1 (5 bases). V was pared by 0 bases and J by 11 bases, with 20 bases between. The germline CDR1 and CDR2 sequences are SQVTM and ANQGSEA. This CDR3 has 15 residues. For the CDR3, the DNA is TGCAGCGTTGAAGACCCGGAACAGGAGTTAAATAAGCAGTTCTTA. This sequence encodes CSVEDPEQELNKQFL.

On this clonotype: This may be a read error, as it is one base from a much larger clone. The CDR3 region has the DNA TGTGCCAGCAGCTCACCCCTCGACAGGGAAGAGACCCAGTGCTTC. Amino acid sequence: CASSSPLDREETQCF. The rearrangement joins TRBV11-2 to TRBJ2-5, with 7 positions matching TRBD1. CDR3 length equals 15 residues. Germline lookup yields CDR1 SGHAT and CDR2 FQNNGV. Supplemented by reference TRBV11-2 and TRBJ2-5, the full variable domain reads EAGVAQSPRYKIIEKRQSVAFWCNPISGHATLYWYQQILGQGPKLLIQFQNNGVVDDSQLPKDRFSAERLKGVDSTLKIQPAKLEDSAVYLCASSSPLDREETQCFGPGTRLLVL.

This clonotype was picked up a small number of times. Without the conserved terminal phenylalanine or tryptophan, this CDR3 likely stems from a read error. The V and J genes are TRBV4-1 and TRBJ2-5, with 8 nucleotides matching TRBD2. Germline trimming cut 0 bases from V and 3 bases from J; bases unmatched to any gene: 9. The CDR3 is 17 residues long. The germline gives CDR1 MGHRA, CDR2 YSYEKL. Here the CDR3 DNA reads TGCGCCAGCAGCCAAGATCTTAGGGGACTAGGGGAAGAGACCCAGTACCTC. It is translated as CASSQDLRGLGEETQYL.

V and J are TRBV7-9 and TRBJ2-1; 10 nucleotides line up with TRBD2. J lost 4 bases, V lost 4 bases, and 4 bases had no gene match. Germline CDR1 reads SEHNR; CDR2 reads FQNEAQ (reference sequence). CDR3 size: 15 residues. The CDR3 nucleotides are TGTGCCAGCAGCTCCGTTAGCGGGAGGTACAATGAGCAGTTCTTC. This gives the protein CASSSVSGRYNEQFF.

A note on this clonotype: At one end, the junction sequence differs from germline, possibly due to a read error. This sequence joins TRBV6-5 and TRBJ2-7, with D perhaps matching TRBD1 or TRBD2 (5 bases each). The CDR3 runs to 13 residues. Germline V gene data show CDR1 as MNHEY and CDR2 as SVGAGI. CDR3 protein: CVSIEGPSYEQYF. The DNA of the CDR3 is TGTGTCAGCATCGAGGGGCCCTCCTACGAGCAGTACTTC.

At least ten counts were recorded for this clonotype. The genes are TRBV6-5 and TRBJ1-1; D uncertain. From germline, CDR1 is MNHEY and CDR2 SVGAGI. V was trimmed by 0 bases and J by 2 bases, leaving 13 bases between them. The CDR3 sequence is 16 residues long. CDR3 sequence (DNA): TGTGCCAGCAGTTACTCGATAGGGTCCGGCAACACTGAAGCTTTCTTT. Translating it yields CASSYSIGSGNTEAFF.

This clonotype has only one observation. Here the CDR3 omits its conserved ending phenylalanine or tryptophan, so a read error is the likely source. The limits of the CDR3 on the DNA are not certain, so only TCRdb's listed CDR3 is given. The chain combines TRBV11-1 with TRBJ2-5; whether TRBD2, the table's D call, matches the DNA was not checked. Inclusive of both ends, the CDR3 amounts to 14 amino acids. In germline, CDR1 is SGHAT, CDR2 FQDESV (reference sequence). CDR3 loop: CASSVAGGGETLYI.

Notes on this clonotype: This may arise from a read error, as a much more abundant clone is one base away. The conserved phenylalanine or tryptophan normally closing the CDR3 is absent here, so this likely arose from a read error. The chain has TRBV4-1 and TRBJ1-2; TRBD1 might be the D (5 bases). V shed 1 base and J shed 5 bases, with 11 bases lying between them. Germline V gene lookup returns CDR1 MGHRA and CDR2 YSYEKL. This CDR3 is 14 amino acids long. Here the CDR3 reads CASSQGGDPYGYTS. The CDR3 DNA follows: TGCGCCAGCAGCCAAGGGGGGGACCCTTATGGCTACACCTCC.

The chain joins TRBV19 to TRBJ1-2; 8 bases agree with TRBD1. CDR1 is LNHDA, CDR2 SQIVND, per germline (reference sequence). Trimming removed 4 bases from V and 4 bases from J; junction bases left unmatched: 5. This CDR3 contains 14 residues. CDR3: CASSTPGGAYGYTF. CDR3 sequence (DNA): TGTGCCAGTAGTACCCCAGGGGGCGCCTATGGCTACACCTTC.

Details on this clonotype: One base away lies a much larger clone, so this may be a sequencing read error. The V call is TRBV6-2 or TRBV6-3, the J call TRBJ2-5, with D perhaps matching TRBD2 (5 bases). V was pared by 6 bases and J by 8 bases, with 16 bases between. The CDR3 runs 13 residues. CDR1 and CDR2 (germline): MNHEY, SVGEGT. Here the CDR3 DNA reads TGTGCCAGCAGCCTGATGGAGAGGGATACCCAGTACTTC. Translating it yields CASSLMERDTQYF.

This sequence joins TRBV18 and TRBJ2-5; 9 bases are shared with TRBD2. This CDR3 region has 15 residues. Germline assignment: CDR1 KGHSH and CDR2 LQKENI. V shed 3 bases and J 5 bases; nucleotides not matched to a gene: 7. CDR3 DNA: TGTGCCAGCTCACCCCAACTTAGCGGGAGTGAGACCCAGTACTTC. This codes for CASSPQLSGSETQYF.

Comments on this clonotype: Given the absence of the conserved phenylalanine or tryptophan at the CDR3 end, a read error is likely. The CDR3, as DNA: TGTGCCAGTAGCTTACGGGACACTGAAGCTTTCTGT. It codes for CASSLRDTEAFC. V usage is TRBV11-2 and J usage is TRBJ1-1; D call uncertain. CDR1 is SGHAT and CDR2 is FQNNGV in the germline V gene. The CDR3 spans 12 residues.

As concerns this clonotype: The final CDR3 position lacks the conserved phenylalanine or tryptophan, pointing to a likely read error. The chain has TRBV4-2 and TRBJ1-5; 7 bases match TRBD1. Germline V CDR1 and CDR2: LGHNA, YNFKEQ. The CDR3 runs to 19 residues. The CDR3 DNA reads as TGTGCAAGCAGCCAAGGGGAGGGGTCGGGACAGTTTAGCAATCAGCCCCAGCATTCT. Translation gives CASSQGEGSGQFSNQPQHS.

J is TRBJ2-7 and V is TRBV14; no definite D call. The length of the CDR3 is 15 residues. Germline assignment: CDR1 SGHDN and CDR2 FVKESK. Trimming shortened V by 0 bases and J by 3 bases, and 12 bases separated the two germline ends. CDR3 sequence reads: CASSQEGHYYYEQYF. The CDR3 nucleotides read TGTGCCAGCAGCCAAGAGGGCCATTACTACTACGAGCAGTACTTC.

The V gene is TRBV11-2, the J gene TRBJ2-7, with 11 nucleotides matching TRBD2. This CDR3 is 16 amino acids long. Germline CDR1 SGHAT, CDR2 FQNNGV. The ends lost 2 bases at V and 3 bases at J; junction bases unmatched: 6. The CDR3 sequence: CASSLMQTSGSYEQYF. The DNA of the CDR3 is TGTGCCAGCAGCTTAATGCAAACTAGCGGGAGCTACGAGCAGTACTTC.